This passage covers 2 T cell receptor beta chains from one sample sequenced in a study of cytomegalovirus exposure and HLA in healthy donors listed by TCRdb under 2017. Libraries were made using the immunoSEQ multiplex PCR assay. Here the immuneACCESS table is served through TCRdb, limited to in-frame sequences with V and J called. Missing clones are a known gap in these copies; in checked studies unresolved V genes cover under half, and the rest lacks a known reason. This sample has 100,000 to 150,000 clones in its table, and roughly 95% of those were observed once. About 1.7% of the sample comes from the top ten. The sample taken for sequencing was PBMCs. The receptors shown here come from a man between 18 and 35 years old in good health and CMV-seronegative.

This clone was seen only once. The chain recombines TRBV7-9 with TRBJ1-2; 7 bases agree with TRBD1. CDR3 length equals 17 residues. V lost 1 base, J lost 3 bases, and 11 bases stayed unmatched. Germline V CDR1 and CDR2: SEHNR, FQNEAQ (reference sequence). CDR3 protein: CASSLGLTGAQDYGYTF. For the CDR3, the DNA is TGTGCCAGCAGCTTAGGCCTCACAGGGGCCCAGGACTATGGCTACACCTTC.

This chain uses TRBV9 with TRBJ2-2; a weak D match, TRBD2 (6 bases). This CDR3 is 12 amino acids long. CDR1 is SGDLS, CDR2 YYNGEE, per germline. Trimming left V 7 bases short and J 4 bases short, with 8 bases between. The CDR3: CASASVTGELFF. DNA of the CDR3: TGTGCCAGCGCTAGCGTCACCGGGGAGCTGTTTTTT. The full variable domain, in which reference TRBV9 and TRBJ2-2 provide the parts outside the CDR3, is DSGVTQTPKHLITATGQRVTLRCSPRSGDLSVYWYQQSLDQGLQFLIQYYNGEERAKGNILERFSAQQFPDLHSELNLSSLELGDSALYFCASASVTGELFFGEGSRLTVL.